Below are 8 T cell receptor beta chains sequenced from a single sample in a study of cytomegalovirus exposure and HLA in healthy donors. With 60 Vbeta and 13 Jbeta primers, the PCR was carried out. Generated by immunoSEQ multiplex PCR, the TCRdb table keeps only in-frame clones and is missing some. The repertoire includes some 160,000 clones, 65% to 80% of them detected once, and 0.69% sits in the top ten. The sequencing input was PBMCs. Receptor source: a middle-aged woman in good health and CMV-seronegative.

The chain carries TRBV7-2 and TRBJ2-1, with a weak D call TRBD2 (5 bases). The V gene's germline CDR1 is SGHTA and CDR2 FQGNSA. V lost 1 base, J lost 13 bases, and 20 bases lay in between. The CDR3 extends over 15 amino acids. The CDR3 sequence is CASSLGPGSSGDQFF. In DNA, the CDR3 is TGTGCCAGCAGCTTAGGCCCGGGGAGTTCAGGAGATCAGTTCTTC.

This chain's CDR3 is CASTIGQPSNQPQHF. The DNA of the CDR3 is TGTGCCAGTACCATCGGACAGCCTAGCAATCAGCCCCAGCATTTT. The chain joins TRBV19 to TRBJ1-5; D may be TRBD1 (6 bases). V shed 7 bases and J shed 0 bases, with 13 bases lying between them. The CDR3 runs 15 residues. CDR1 and CDR2 from the germline V gene are LNHDA and SQIVND (reference sequence).

Of note for this clone: Germline is not matched at one junction end, which may reflect a read error. V gene TRBV9 combines with J gene TRBJ2-7; no clear D gene. Germline CDR1 SGDLS, CDR2 YYNGEE. This CDR3 has 14 amino acids. The CDR3 nucleotides are TGTGCCAGCAGCGTCCCGTCGAGGTCCTACGAGCGGTACTTC. Translating gives CASSVPSRSYERYF.

The sample holds a few counts of this clone. The V and J genes are TRBV5-6 and TRBJ1-4, with 8 bases matching TRBD1. CDR1 is SGHDT and CDR2 is YYEEEE in the germline V gene. The CDR3 covers 14 residues. After removal of 2 bases from V and 8 bases from J, the junction contained 5 bases not matched to a gene. The CDR3 sequence: CASSFGTGGEKLFF. The CDR3 DNA reads as TGTGCCAGCAGCTTCGGGACAGGCGGGGAAAAACTGTTTTTT.

The chain employs TRBV27 and TRBJ1-5; 9 nucleotides agree with TRBD1. The length of the CDR3 is 15 residues. The ends lost 6 bases at V and 6 bases at J; junction bases unmatched: 9. Germline-derived CDR1 and CDR2 are MNHEY and SMNVEV (reference sequence). As DNA, the CDR3 is TGTGCCAGCAGCCTGGCCGGGACAGGGTCTCAGCCCCAGCATTTT. It is translated as CASSLAGTGSQPQHF.

This chain uses TRBV5-8 with TRBJ1-4; 7 bases map to TRBD1. After removal of 0 bases from V and 5 bases from J, the junction contained 7 bases not matched to a gene. This CDR3 is 16 amino acids long. In germline, CDR1 is SGHTS, CDR2 YDEGEE. This CDR3 is CASSLGVETGNEKLFF. CDR3 DNA sequence: TGTGCCAGCAGCTTGGGGGTCGAGACAGGGAATGAAAAACTGTTTTTT.

The J gene is TRBJ2-7, the V gene TRBV5-1; 7 bases agree with TRBD1. The germline gives CDR1 SGHRS, CDR2 YFSETQ. Unmatched junction bases numbered 11, after V lost 7 bases and J lost 7 bases. This CDR3 comprises 13 residues. The CDR3 bases are TGCGCCAGCGGAGAGACAGGGCCCAGGGAGCAGTACTTC. It translates to CASGETGPREQYF.

The genes are TRBV28 and TRBJ1-5; 10 nucleotides line up with TRBD1. Trimming cost V 5 bases and J 4 bases; bases outside gene matches: 5. Germline CDR1 reads MDHEN; CDR2 reads SYDVKM. CDR3 length: 15 residues. CDR3 amino acids: CASSRRTGGNQPQHF. The CDR3 bases are TGTGCCAGCAGTCGGAGGACAGGGGGAAATCAGCCCCAGCATTTT.